This T cell receptor beta chain derives from a study of Ad26.COV2.S vaccination and SARS-CoV-2 variants. Treatment noted: around 19 received Ad26.COV2.S at low or high dose, single or two shots; several received placebo; per-sample allocation not given. The investigators took samples on day 63 after the first vaccine or placebo injection. Measured with immunoSEQ multiplex PCR; TCRdb has only the in-frame clones, and not every one. The sample has about 500,000 clones, roughly 87% seen once; the top ten hold about 1.7%. This clone turned up a few times. Germline V gives CDR1 SGHRS, CDR2 YFSETQ. V gave up 1 base and J gave up 3 bases; unmatched junction bases: 4. CDR3 size: 14 residues.

Sequenced material: peripheral blood, taken in a trial of Ad26.COV2.S vaccine versus placebo. The V gene is TRBV5-1, the J gene TRBJ2-7, with TRBD1 matching over 7 bases. The receptor was isolated from a person between 18 and 60 years old who received the Ad26.COV2.S COVID-19 vaccine or a placebo. DNA of the CDR3: TGCGCCAGCAGCTTGACGGGACAGAGCTACGAGCAGTACTTC. Its protein product is CASSLTGQSYEQYF. Together with reference TRBV5-1 and TRBJ2-7, the CDR3 gives the full variable domain: KAGVTQTPRYLIKTRGQQVTLSCSPISGHRSVSWYQQTPGQGLQFLFEYFSETQRNKGNFPGRFSGRQFSNSRSEMNVSTLELGDSALYLCASSLTGQSYEQYFGPGTRLTVT.